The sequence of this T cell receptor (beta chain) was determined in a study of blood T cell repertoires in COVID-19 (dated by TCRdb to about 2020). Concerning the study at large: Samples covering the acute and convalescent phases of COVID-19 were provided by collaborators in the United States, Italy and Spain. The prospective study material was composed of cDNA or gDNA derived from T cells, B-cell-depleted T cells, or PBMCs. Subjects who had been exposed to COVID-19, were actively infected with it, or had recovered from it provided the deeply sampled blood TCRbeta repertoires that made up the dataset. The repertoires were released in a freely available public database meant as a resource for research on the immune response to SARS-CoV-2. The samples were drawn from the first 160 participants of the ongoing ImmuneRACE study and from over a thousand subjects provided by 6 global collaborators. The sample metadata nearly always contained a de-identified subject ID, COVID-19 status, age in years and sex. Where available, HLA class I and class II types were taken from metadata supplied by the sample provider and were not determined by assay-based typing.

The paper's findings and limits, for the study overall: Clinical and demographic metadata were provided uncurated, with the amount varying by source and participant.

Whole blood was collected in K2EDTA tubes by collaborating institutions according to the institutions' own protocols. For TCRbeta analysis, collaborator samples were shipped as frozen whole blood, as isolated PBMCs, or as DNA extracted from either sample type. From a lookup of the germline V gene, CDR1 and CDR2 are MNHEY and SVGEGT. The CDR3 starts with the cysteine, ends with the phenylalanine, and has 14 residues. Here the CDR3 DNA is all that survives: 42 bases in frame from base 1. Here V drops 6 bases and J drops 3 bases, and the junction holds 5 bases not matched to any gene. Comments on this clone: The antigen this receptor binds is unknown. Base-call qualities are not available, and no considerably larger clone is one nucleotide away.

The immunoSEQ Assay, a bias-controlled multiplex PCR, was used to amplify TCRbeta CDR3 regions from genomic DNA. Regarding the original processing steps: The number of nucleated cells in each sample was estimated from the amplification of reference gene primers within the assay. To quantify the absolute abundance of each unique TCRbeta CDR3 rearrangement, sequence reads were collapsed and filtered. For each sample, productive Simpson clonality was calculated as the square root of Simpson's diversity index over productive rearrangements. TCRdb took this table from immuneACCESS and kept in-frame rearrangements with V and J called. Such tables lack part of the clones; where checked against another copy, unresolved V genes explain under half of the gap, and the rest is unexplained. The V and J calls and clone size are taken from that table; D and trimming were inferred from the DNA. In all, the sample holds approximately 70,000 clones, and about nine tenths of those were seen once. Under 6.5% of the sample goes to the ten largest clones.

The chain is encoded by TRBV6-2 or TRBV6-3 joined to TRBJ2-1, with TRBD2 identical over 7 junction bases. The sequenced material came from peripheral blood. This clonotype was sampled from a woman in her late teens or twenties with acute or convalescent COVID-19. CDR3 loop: CASSPGGGYNEQFF. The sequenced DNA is TGTGCCAGCAGCCCCGGCGGGGGCTACAATGAGCAGTTCTTC.